The source of this T cell receptor (beta chain) is a study of OX40 agonist ivuxolimab in advanced cancers. Whole-study context: An agonistic anti-OX40 (CD134) antibody, ivuxolimab, was used to treat the patients. Study findings and constraints: In the 0.1 to 3.0 mg/kg range, CD4+ and CD8+ blood T cells had expanded clonally by week 6.

Some clones are missing from TCRdb's copy, which holds only in-frame ones; the method was immunoSEQ multiplex PCR. The sample records roughly 70,000 clones, around 90% being singletons. Notes on this clone: Its antigen is as yet unknown.

V was trimmed by 8 bases and J by 7 bases, leaving 24 bases between them. CDR1 SGHVS and CDR2 FQNEAQ come from the germline V gene. This CDR3 spans 15 amino acids. This rearrangement joins TRBV7-8 to TRBJ2-7, with D possibly matching TRBD2 (6 bases). The starting material was CD4+ or CD8+ T cells sorted from blood, obtained in a trial of the OX40 agonist ivuxolimab. This sequence was found in an adult with an advanced solid tumor such as melanoma, head and neck, liver or kidney cancer. The CDR3 loop is CASAGRRGFGWEQYF. For the CDR3, the DNA is TGTGCCAGCGCAGGGCGGCGGGGATTTGGGTGGGAGCAGTACTTC.